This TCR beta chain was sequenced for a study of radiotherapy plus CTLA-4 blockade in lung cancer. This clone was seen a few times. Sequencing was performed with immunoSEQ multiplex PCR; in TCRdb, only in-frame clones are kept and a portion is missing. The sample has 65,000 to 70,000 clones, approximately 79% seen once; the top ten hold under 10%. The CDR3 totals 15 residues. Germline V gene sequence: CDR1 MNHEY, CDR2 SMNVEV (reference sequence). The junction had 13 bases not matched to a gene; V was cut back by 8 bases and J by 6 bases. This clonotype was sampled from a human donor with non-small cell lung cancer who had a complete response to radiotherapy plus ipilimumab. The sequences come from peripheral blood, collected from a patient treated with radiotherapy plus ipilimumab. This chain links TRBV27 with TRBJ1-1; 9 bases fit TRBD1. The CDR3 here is CASLGQGGSRAEAFF. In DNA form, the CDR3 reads TGTGCCAGCCTGGGACAGGGAGGGTCCCGTGCTGAAGCTTTCTTT.